These 27 T cell receptor beta chains were all obtained from the same sample, sequenced in a study of CD4+ T cells in melanoma. Method: immunoSEQ multiplex PCR; TCRdb's copy keeps in-frame clones and lacks some. In the table there are under 6,500 clones, just under 70% of which are singletons. What was sequenced was cells from a culture (not recorded whether cultured in vitro). These receptors came from a human donor with melanoma.

This clone has a handful of counts. The chain has TRBV3-1 (or the pseudogene TRBV3-2) and TRBJ1-6; D is undetermined. This CDR3 region has 12 residues. V lost 1 base, J lost 6 bases, and 1 base lay in between. Germline V gene lookup returns CDR1 LGHDT and CDR2 YNNKEL (reference sequence). CDR3 amino acids: CASSQANSPLHF. DNA of the CDR3: TGTGCCAGCAGCCAAGCTAATTCACCCCTCCACTTT.

The chain joins TRBV15 to TRBJ2-4; TRBD1 agrees at 7 bases. The germline CDR1 and CDR2 sequences are LNHNV and YYDKDF (reference sequence). The length of the CDR3 is 19 residues. The V and J ends lost 1 base and 2 bases, in that order; junction bases with no gene match: 14. The CDR3 loop reads CATSRVPLPDRSSKNIQYF. CDR3 coding DNA: TGTGCCACCAGCAGAGTCCCACTTCCGGACAGGTCGTCCAAAAACATTCAGTACTTC.

The CDR3 region has the DNA TGTGCCAGCAGCTCACTCCGGGACACCACATCACCCCTCCACTTT. Amino acids: CASSSLRDTTSPLHF. The chain combines TRBV5-4 with TRBJ1-6; D is possibly TRBD1 (6 bases). V was cut by 3 bases and J by 10 bases, with 17 bases left in between. Germline CDR1 reads SGHNT; CDR2 reads YYREEE (reference sequence). CDR3 size: 15 residues.

The CDR3 sequence: CASSANSPYSGNTIYF. CDR3 nucleotides: TGTGCCAGCAGCGCTAACAGTCCTTACTCTGGAAACACCATATATTTT. This rearrangement joins TRBV3-1 (or the pseudogene TRBV3-2) to TRBJ1-3; D gene ambiguous. Trimming pared 5 bases from V and 0 bases from J, leaving 14 bases between. Germline CDR1 LGHDT, CDR2 YNNKEL (reference sequence). The CDR3 runs to 16 residues.

This clone came up a few times. The rearrangement links TRBV5-1 to TRBJ2-1, with TRBD1 as a possible D gene (6 bases). Trimming took off 5 bases at V and 4 bases at J, with 28 bases between the two ends. CDR3 size: 19 residues. The germline gives CDR1 SGHRS, CDR2 YFSETQ. CDR3 in amino acids: CASRNRQGIGDYGYNEQFF. CDR3 DNA sequence: TGCGCCAGCAGAAACCGCCAGGGGATAGGTGACTACGGTTACAATGAGCAGTTCTTC.

The chain carries TRBV30 and TRBJ1-2; TRBD1 might be the D (5 bases). The V gene's germline CDR1 is GTSNPN and CDR2 SVGIG (reference sequence). The CDR3 spans 15 residues. V dropped 2 bases and J dropped 11 bases, with 24 bases sitting between them. In DNA form, the CDR3 reads TGTGCCTGGAGTCTGGGGCCCGTCGCCCTCCTTGGGTACACCTTC. This encodes CAWSLGPVALLGYTF.

V and J are TRBV7-2 and TRBJ2-1; a possible D gene is TRBD2 (5 bases). Germline V lookup: CDR1 SGHTA, CDR2 FQGNSA. Trimming took 4 bases from V and 6 from J, leaving 16 bases between them. This CDR3 has 15 residues. CDR3 coding DNA: TGTGCCAGCAGCTATACTAGTTTGTCGGGCAATGAGCAGTTCTTC. Translation gives CASSYTSLSGNEQFF.

The CDR3 coding sequence is TGTGCCAGCAGCTCCTCCTCAGCCGGACAGGGGATTGAAGCTTTCTTT. Encoded protein: CASSSSSAGQGIEAFF. The genes are TRBV7-2 and TRBJ1-1; 9 nucleotides line up with TRBD1. The CDR3 totals 16 residues. Germline trimming cut 4 bases from V and 7 bases from J; bases unmatched to any gene: 13. Germline V gene lookup returns CDR1 SGHTA and CDR2 FQGNSA.

The rearrangement links TRBV3-1 (or the pseudogene TRBV3-2) to TRBJ2-7; D is possibly TRBD1 (6 bases). The CDR3 runs to 12 residues. Germline V gene lookup returns CDR1 LGHDT and CDR2 YNNKEL (reference sequence). With 4 bases removed from V and 7 bases from J, the gap between germline ends came to 11 bases. CDR3: CASSPGVSEQYF. CDR3 nucleotides: TGTGCCAGCAGCCCAGGGGTTTCAGAGCAGTACTTC.

The chain employs TRBV2 and TRBJ2-3; D remains ambiguous. V lost 4 bases to trimming and J lost 6 bases, with 5 bases between them. CDR3 length: 11 residues. Germline CDR1 reads SNHLY; CDR2 reads FYNNEI. For the CDR3, the DNA is TGTGCCAGCAGTGGCTGGGATACGCAGTATTTT. It codes for CASSGWDTQYF.

The J gene is TRBJ1-2, the V gene TRBV28; TRBD1 might be the D (6 bases). This CDR3 has 15 residues. Trimming stripped 6 bases from V and 2 bases from J, with 16 bases between. The germline gives CDR1 MDHEN, CDR2 SYDVKM. CDR3 region: CASSSPGRGNYGYTF. CDR3 nucleotides: TGTGCCAGCAGCTCCCCAGGGAGGGGGAACTATGGCTACACCTTC.

V is TRBV9 and J is TRBJ2-7; D is tentatively TRBD1 or TRBD2 (6 bases each). This CDR3 is built from 15 residues. The ends were cut back, 0 bases at V and 4 bases at J, with 14 bases in the middle. The germline gives CDR1 SGDLS, CDR2 YYNGEE. For the CDR3, the DNA is TGTGCCAGCAGCGTAGAGGGGGGACGGGTATACGAGCAGTACTTC. This encodes CASSVEGGRVYEQYF.

J is TRBJ2-1 and V is TRBV15; D might be TRBD1 (5 bases). V lost 0 bases and J lost 5, with 17 bases in between. CDR1 is LNHNV, CDR2 YYDKDF, per germline (reference sequence). CDR3 length equals 17 residues. CDR3 sequence (DNA): TGTGCCACCAGCAGAGATCTCTCCAGGGTTGGGGACAATGAGCAGTTCTTC. Encoded protein: CATSRDLSRVGDNEQFF.

V usage is TRBV6-2 or TRBV6-3 and J usage is TRBJ2-5; 10 bases are shared with TRBD2. The V segment lost 3 bases and the J segment 7 bases; nucleotides outside the gene matches: 17. CDR3 length: 18 residues. In germline, CDR1 is MNHEY, CDR2 SVGEGT. CDR3 nucleotide sequence: TGTGCCAGCAGTTATTCGGCTAGCGGGGGCCTGGGTTTCTTGACCCAGTACTTC. Its protein product is CASSYSASGGLGFLTQYF.

The CDR3 DNA is TGCGCCAGCAGCTTACAGGGGTCGGATGAGCAGTTCTTC. As protein: CASSLQGSDEQFF. The rearrangement joins TRBV5-1 to TRBJ2-1; 7 bases map to TRBD1. V gave up 2 bases and J gave up 8 bases; unmatched junction bases: 4. Per the germline V gene, CDR1 is SGHRS and CDR2 is YFSETQ. The CDR3 extends over 13 amino acids. Variable domain in full (rest from reference TRBV5-1 and TRBJ2-1): KAGVTQTPRYLIKTRGQQVTLSCSPISGHRSVSWYQQTPGQGLQFLFEYFSETQRNKGNFPGRFSGRQFSNSRSEMNVSTLELGDSALYLCASSLQGSDEQFFGPGTRLTVL.

This chain connects TRBV27 to TRBJ2-5; D remains unclear. CDR3 size: 14 residues. V dropped 6 bases and J dropped 4 bases, with 15 bases sitting between them. CDR1 MNHEY and CDR2 SMNVEV come from the germline V gene (reference sequence). The CDR3 DNA follows: TGTGCCAGCAGCCCCGAATGGCGCACAGAGACCCAGTACTTC. Translated, it gives CASSPEWRTETQYF.

This rearrangement joins TRBV27 to TRBJ2-7; 10 bases are a match to TRBD1. Trimming at V came to 5 bases and at J to 2 bases, leaving 3 bases not matched to a gene. CDR3 length equals 14 residues. Germline V CDR1 and CDR2: MNHEY, SMNVEV (reference sequence). The CDR3 DNA is TGTGCCAGCAGTACGGACAGGGGGGCCTACGAGCAGTACTTC. Translation: CASSTDRGAYEQYF.

The J gene is TRBJ1-2, the V gene TRBV6-6; 9 bases agree with TRBD1. Germline V gene lookup returns CDR1 MNHNY and CDR2 SVGAGI (reference sequence). Trimming took 6 bases from V and 6 from J; bases not matched to a gene: 17. The CDR3 sequence is 17 residues long. This CDR3 reads CASRRRTGAFRSDGYTF. The CDR3 DNA follows: TGTGCCAGCAGGCGACGGACAGGGGCATTCCGTTCGGATGGCTACACCTTC.

This clone was picked up a small number of times. The rearrangement uses TRBV28 and TRBJ2-7; 9 nucleotides line up with TRBD1. Trimming took 5 bases from V and 3 from J; bases not matched to a gene: 2. The CDR3 is made up of 13 amino acids. CDR1 is MDHEN, CDR2 SYDVKM, per germline. CDR3 coding DNA: TGTGCCAGCAGTGCGGGACAGGGCTACGAGCAGTACTTC. It specifies CASSAGQGYEQYF. The full variable domain, completed using reference TRBV28 and TRBJ2-7, is DVKVTQSSRYLVKRTGEKVFLECVQDMDHENMFWYRQDPGLGLRLIYFSYDVKMKEKGDIPEGYSVSREKKERFSLILESASTNQTSMYLCASSAGQGYEQYFGPGTRLTVT.

The gene calls are TRBV13 and TRBJ2-5; D is unresolved. Trimming pared 4 bases from V and 1 base from J, leaving 10 bases between. The CDR3 is 14 residues long. Germline CDR1 PRHDT, CDR2 FYEKMQ (reference sequence). The CDR3 DNA reads as TGTGCCAGCAGCTCCTACCCCCTCCAAGAGACCCAGTACTTC. Translated: CASSSYPLQETQYF. The whole variable domain, remainder taken from reference TRBV13 and TRBJ2-5, is AAGVIQSPRHLIKEKRETATLKCYPIPRHDTVYWYQQGPGQDPQFLISFYEKMQSDKGSIPDRFSAQQFSDYHSELNMSSLELGDSALYFCASSSYPLQETQYFGPGTRLLVL.

The V gene is TRBV5-1, the J gene TRBJ2-5, with 8 bases identical to TRBD2. The CDR3 covers 15 residues. CDR1 is SGHRS and CDR2 is YFSETQ in the germline V gene. Trimming took 1 base from V and 3 from J; bases not matched to a gene: 5. The CDR3 here is CASSLLPGLEETQYF. DNA for the CDR3: TGCGCCAGCAGCTTGTTACCGGGACTAGAAGAGACCCAGTACTTC. Looking up the rest from reference TRBV5-1 and TRBJ2-5 gives the full variable domain: KAGVTQTPRYLIKTRGQQVTLSCSPISGHRSVSWYQQTPGQGLQFLFEYFSETQRNKGNFPGRFSGRQFSNSRSEMNVSTLELGDSALYLCASSLLPGLEETQYFGPGTRLLVL.

This clone appeared a few times. V is TRBV7-2 and J is TRBJ2-2; D unresolved. V was cut by 7 bases and J by 6 bases, with 9 bases left in between. Germline V gene data show CDR1 as SGHTA and CDR2 as FQGNSA. The length of the CDR3 is 12 residues. The CDR3 region is CASINPPGELFF. Here the CDR3 DNA reads TGTGCCAGCATTAATCCCCCCGGGGAGCTGTTTTTT.

The chain has TRBV6-5 and TRBJ2-1, with D unclear. The germline CDR1 and CDR2 sequences are MNHEY and SVGAGI. V was cut by 0 bases and J by 10 bases, with 16 bases left in between. CDR3 length: 15 residues. The CDR3 spells CASSYSPGTPREQFF. DNA of the CDR3: TGTGCCAGCAGTTACTCCCCCGGTACCCCAAGAGAGCAGTTCTTC.

The chain couples TRBV28 to TRBJ2-1, with 12 bases that match TRBD2. The CDR3 length is 16 residues. V lost 4 bases and J lost 4; bases outside the gene matches: 5. Per germline, CDR1 MDHEN and CDR2 SYDVKM. The CDR3 DNA reads as TGTGCCAGCAGTTCGACACTAGCGGGGGGTTACAATGAGCAGTTCTTC. Translation: CASSSTLAGGYNEQFF.

This CDR3 is CASSFRDYIRSYNEQFF. The CDR3 coding sequence is TGTGCCAGTAGTTTCCGGGACTACATTCGGTCCTACAATGAGCAGTTCTTC. The chain uses TRBV19 and TRBJ2-1; 7 positions match TRBD2. The J segment lost 1 base and the V segment lost 5 bases, leaving 11 bases of the junction unmatched. CDR3 size: 17 residues. Germline lookup yields CDR1 LNHDA and CDR2 SQIVND (reference sequence).

The chain has TRBV11-2 and TRBJ2-7, with 8 bases fitting TRBD1. Trimming at V came to 1 base and at J to 4 bases, leaving 6 bases not matched to a gene. The CDR3 has 15 amino acids. Germline V gene sequence: CDR1 SGHAT, CDR2 FQNNGV. This CDR3 is CASSLAWTGLYEQYF. DNA for the CDR3: TGTGCCAGCAGCTTAGCGTGGACAGGGCTGTACGAGCAGTACTTC.

The gene calls are TRBV19 and TRBJ1-1; D ambiguous. Trimming left V 1 base short and J 5 bases short, with 11 bases between. CDR1 and CDR2 (germline): LNHDA, SQIVND (reference sequence). The CDR3 is 14 residues long. The CDR3 loop reads CASSIGSSRTEAFF. CDR3 nucleotide sequence: TGTGCCAGTAGTATAGGGAGTTCGAGGACTGAAGCTTTCTTT.